The clone carrying this T cell receptor (beta chain) was detected many times. Its antigen is unidentified. The source of the sample is a study of T cell repertoires in cytomegalovirus infection. Study background: HLA-C-restricted CMV epitopes, recently identified, and well-studied HLA-B-restricted ones were used by the study. Both a matching HLA type and CMV infection were indicated by public TCR beta signatures.

The study, taken as a whole, reports: Within the response measured ex vivo, HLA-C-restricted CMV-specific TCR beta clonotypes were dominant. Cumulative public TCR beta family frequency identified carriers of CMV plus the relevant HLA.

TCRdb reanalysed the reads using MiXCR and keeps one entry per CDR3 protein. The profile shows around 430,000 distinct CDR3 sequences, 42% of them singletons. The germline V gene encodes CDR1 LNHDA and CDR2 SQIVND (reference sequence). V lost 8 bases and J lost 0, with 16 bases in between. The CDR3 has 15 residues. The receptor was isolated from a human donor in good health (CMV status not recorded). Some clones in this sample may be carry-over from other donors' samples. This sequence joins TRBV19 and TRBJ1-1; unclear D gene. The material sequenced was cultured PBMCs, taken from culture after CMV antigen stimulation. CDR3 amino acids: CASGRTELMNTEAFF. CDR3 bases: TGTGCCAGTGGACGGACGGAGTTAATGAACACTGAAGCTTTCTTT.